These 16 T cell receptor beta chains share one sample of origin, sequenced in a study of STAT5B mutations in CD4+ large granular lymphocyte leukemia. Using immunoSEQ multiplex PCR, the repertoire was profiled, and TCRdb retains in-frame clones only, with some absent. Counted here are around 32,000 clones, roughly 78% occurring once; the ten biggest clones make up around 0.44%. Sample: CD4+ T cells from blood buffy coats. These receptors all come from a human donor in good health.

The chain uses TRBV6-5 and TRBJ2-2; D is unclear. Germline CDR1 MNHEY, CDR2 SVGAGI. V lost 6 bases and J lost 1, with 12 bases in between. The CDR3 covers 15 residues. The CDR3 coding sequence is TGTGCCAGCAGCTCAGACACCCAGAACACCGGGGAGCTGTTTTTT. Protein: CASSSDTQNTGELFF.

This chain joins TRBV7-3 and TRBJ2-1; D perhaps matches TRBD2 (5 bases). V lost 4 bases and J 10 bases, leaving 11 bases between the germline ends. Germline loops: CDR1 SGHTA, CDR2 FQGTGA. The CDR3 covers 12 residues. The DNA of the CDR3 is TGTGCCAGCAGCTCTTCTAGCATCGAGCAGTTCTTC. It codes for CASSSSSIEQFF.

In this sample, this clone turned up a few times. The gene calls are TRBV6-1 and TRBJ2-7; 7 nucleotides align to TRBD1. The CDR3 has 14 residues. The germline gives CDR1 MNHNS, CDR2 SASEGT. With 4 bases clipped from V and 2 bases from J, the junction kept 5 bases outside the gene matches. In DNA, the CDR3 is TGTGCCAGCAGTGGTTACAGGGGCCCCTACGAGCAGTACTTC. As protein: CASSGYRGPYEQYF.

The sample holds a few counts of this clone. This chain uses TRBV7-3 with TRBJ2-7; 11 positions agree with TRBD2. The CDR3 contains 14 residues. Trimming removed 6 bases from V and 5 bases from J; junction bases left unmatched: 6. Germline CDR1 reads SGHTA; CDR2 reads FQGTGA. CDR3 nucleotides: TGTGCCAGCAGTCTTAGCGGGGGGGGTAACGAGCAGTACTTC. It yields the protein CASSLSGGGNEQYF. The complete variable domain, with remaining parts taken from reference TRBV7-3 and TRBJ2-7, reads GAGVSQTPSNKVTEKGKYVELRCDPISGHTALYWYRQSLGQGPEFLIYFQGTGAADDSGLPNDRFFAVRPEGSVSTLKIQRTERGDSAVYLCASSLSGGGNEQYFGPGTRLTVT.

The rearrangement uses TRBV5-5 and TRBJ2-3; either TRBD1 or TRBD2 may fit D (5 bases each). Germline V gives CDR1 SGHKS, CDR2 YYEKEE (reference sequence). Trimming took 1 base from V and 4 from J, leaving 19 bases between them. The CDR3 runs 17 residues. For the CDR3, the DNA is TGTGCCAGCAGCTTGTACGGGGCCCAGATAGGGGCAGATACGCAGTATTTT. It encodes CASSLYGAQIGADTQYF. Together with reference TRBV5-5 and TRBJ2-3, the CDR3 gives the full variable domain: DAGVTQSPTHLIKTRGQQVTLRCSPISGHKSVSWYQQVLGQGPQFIFQYYEKEERGRGNFPDRFSARQFPNYSSELNVNALLLGDSALYLCASSLYGAQIGADTQYFGPGTRLTVL.

The gene calls are TRBV9 and TRBJ2-3; D gene uncertain. CDR3 length equals 16 residues. CDR1 SGDLS and CDR2 YYNGEE come from the germline V gene. Trimming pared 0 bases from V and 2 bases from J, leaving 13 bases between. The CDR3 reads CASSVEQGMNTDTQYF. The CDR3 DNA reads TGTGCCAGCAGCGTAGAACAAGGGATGAACACAGATACGCAGTATTTT.

A few counts support this clone. The chain links TRBV2 to TRBJ1-1, with D hard to call. The CDR3 consists of 12 residues. The germline CDR1 and CDR2 sequences are SNHLY and FYNNEI. V shed 7 bases and J shed 1 base, with 7 bases lying between them. CDR3 region: CASNRKNTEAFF. As DNA, the CDR3 is TGTGCCAGCAACCGTAAGAACACTGAAGCTTTCTTT.

The V gene is TRBV6-5, the J gene TRBJ2-1; 8 positions match TRBD1. The CDR3 has 15 residues. Germline V gives CDR1 MNHEY, CDR2 SVGAGI. J gave up 7 bases and V 4 bases, and 9 bases lay outside the gene matches. This CDR3 reads CASSLGQGWRNEQFF. In DNA, the CDR3 is TGTGCCAGCAGTTTAGGACAGGGTTGGAGAAATGAGCAGTTCTTC.

Worth noting for this clone: Other DNA sequences in the sample encode the same CDR3. V is TRBV9 and J is TRBJ2-3; TRBD2 matches 7 bases. CDR3 length: 16 amino acids. V lost 0 bases and J lost 1; bases outside the gene matches: 5. Germline CDR1 reads SGDLS; CDR2 reads YYNGEE. The CDR3 nucleotides are TGTGCCAGCAGCGTAGGAGCGGGAAGTGGCACAGATACGCAGTATTTT. This sequence encodes CASSVGAGSGTDTQYF.

This chain connects TRBV28 to TRBJ2-3, with D perhaps TRBD1 (6 bases). The germline V and J ends were trimmed by 3 bases and 0 bases, with 16 bases remaining between them. The CDR3 length is 17 residues. Germline lookup yields CDR1 MDHEN and CDR2 SYDVKM. The DNA of the CDR3 is TGTGCCAGCAGTTTTGTCGGAGGACAGACTAGCACAGATACGCAGTATTTT. Translation gives CASSFVGGQTSTDTQYF.

V gene TRBV28 combines with J gene TRBJ1-4; D is unresolved. The CDR3 consists of 15 residues. The ends were cut back, 4 bases at V and 4 bases at J, with 13 bases in the middle. The germline CDR1 and CDR2 sequences are MDHEN and SYDVKM. CDR3 nucleotide sequence: TGTGCCAGCAGTTCTGGCGGACCGAATAATGAAAAACTGTTTTTT. This translates into CASSSGGPNNEKLFF.

CDR3 in DNA: TGTGCCAGCAGTGAATATCTACAGGACCCCAGCTCCTACGAGCAGTACTTC. The encoded protein is CASSEYLQDPSSYEQYF. The chain combines TRBV25-1 with TRBJ2-7; a possible D gene is TRBD1 (5 bases). V lost 0 bases to trimming and J lost 0 bases, with 15 bases between them. CDR1 and CDR2 (germline): MGHDK, SYGVNS. This CDR3 spans 17 amino acids.

This clone was detected only a few times. V is TRBV27 and J is TRBJ1-6; TRBD1 is a possible D gene (5 bases). CDR3 length: 14 residues. Between the trimmed V and J ends, which lost 10 bases and 8 bases, there was a span of 18 bases. Germline V gene data show CDR1 as MNHEY and CDR2 as SMNVEV (reference sequence). The CDR3 DNA is TGTGCCACCTCTTCCCGGGGGAGGGATTCACCCCTCCACTTT. Translating it yields CATSSRGRDSPLHF.

The chain joins TRBV7-6 to TRBJ1-6; the match to TRBD1 covers 7 bases. The germline gives CDR1 SGHVS, CDR2 FNYEAQ. There are 14 residues in the CDR3. Trimming removed 5 bases from V and 6 bases from J; junction bases left unmatched: 4. The chain's CDR3 is CASSARDSNSPLHF. The CDR3 nucleotides are TGTGCCAGCAGCGCGAGGGACAGTAATTCACCCCTCCACTTT.

The V call is TRBV29-1, the J call TRBJ2-7; the match to TRBD2 covers 11 bases. Germline CDR1 SQVTM, CDR2 ANQGSEA. The CDR3 loop spans 14 amino acids. The V and J ends lost 4 bases and 7 bases, in that order; junction bases with no gene match: 9. The CDR3 DNA follows: TGCAGCGTTGCAACTAGCGGGGGATCGGGTGAGCAGTACTTC. This encodes CSVATSGGSGEQYF.

A remark on this clone: At one boundary the junction diverges from the germline segment, which might be a read error. The genes are TRBV7-7 and TRBJ2-1; 12 bases line up with TRBD1. CDR3 size: 15 residues. Per germline, CDR1 SSHAT and CDR2 FNYEAQ (reference sequence). The CDR3 DNA follows: TGTGCTAGCAGCTCCTCGGGACAGGGGGCGAGTGAGCAGTTCTTC. As protein: CASSSSGQGASEQFF.